This T cell receptor (beta chain) was observed in a study of blood T cell repertoires in COVID-19. At the level of the study: Some COVID-19 samples were acute and others convalescent; all came from the United States, Italy and Spain. PBMCs, B-cell-depleted T cells, or T cells provided the cDNA or gDNA that made up the material.

The authors' processing: By means of reference gene primer amplification, nucleated cell counts were estimated. Data came from immunoSEQ multiplex PCR; TCRdb stores just in-frame clones and leaves some out. V, J and clone size derive from that table, while D and trimming were established from the DNA sequence. The data show some 150,000 clones, 87% seen once. The source material was peripheral blood. The receptor was isolated from a middle-aged man with active COVID-19.

In DNA, the CDR3 is TGTGCCAGCAGTTACCTGGGGGGGACCCAGTACTTC. Amino acid sequence: CASSYLGGTQYF. The rearrangement links TRBV6-5 to TRBJ2-5, with D possibly matching TRBD2 (6 bases). CDR1 is MNHEY, CDR2 SVGAGI, per germline. The V gene lost 2 bases and the J gene lost 7 bases, with 8 bases spanning the gap. The CDR3 totals 12 residues.